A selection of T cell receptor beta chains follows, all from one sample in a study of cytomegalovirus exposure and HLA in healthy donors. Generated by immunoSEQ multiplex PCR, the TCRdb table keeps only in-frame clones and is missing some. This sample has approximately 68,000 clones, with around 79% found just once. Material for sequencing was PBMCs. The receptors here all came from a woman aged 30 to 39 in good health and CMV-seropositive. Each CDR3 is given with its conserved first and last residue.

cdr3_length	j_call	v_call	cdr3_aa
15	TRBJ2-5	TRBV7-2	CASSLVGARIETQYF
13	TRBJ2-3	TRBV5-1	CASSSGPKDTQYF
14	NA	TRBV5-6	CASSPLLAGAEQYF
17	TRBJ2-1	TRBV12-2	CASRLAQVAEAYNEQFF
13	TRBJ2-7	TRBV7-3	CASSSPNSYEQYF
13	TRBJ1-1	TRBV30	CAWRFDTNTEAFF
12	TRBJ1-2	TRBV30	CAWETGGTGYTF
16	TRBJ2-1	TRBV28	CASSPTPIAGAHEQFF
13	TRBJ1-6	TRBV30	CAWSGGPNSPLHF
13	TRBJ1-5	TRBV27	CASSGQVHQPQHF
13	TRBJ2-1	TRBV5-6	CASSATSVNEQFF
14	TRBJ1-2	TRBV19	CASRDGQGGYGYTF
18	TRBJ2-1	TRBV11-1	CASSLVTGLAGGRNEQFF
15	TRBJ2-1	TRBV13	CASSPDGGSYNEQFF
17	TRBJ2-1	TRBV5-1	CASSPGTSGTPYNEQFF
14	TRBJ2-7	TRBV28	CASSPTSGRDEQYF
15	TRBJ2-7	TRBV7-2	CASSPGDGGSYEQYF
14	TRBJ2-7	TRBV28	CASTSRRGSYEQYF
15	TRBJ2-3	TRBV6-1	CASSPGTVPLNTQYF
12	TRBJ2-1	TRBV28	CASSLVAMRQFF
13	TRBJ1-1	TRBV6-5	CASRQTGTCEAFF
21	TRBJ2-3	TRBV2	CASSVAATSGRAKTSTDTQYF
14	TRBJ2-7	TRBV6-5	CASSQDRGPYEQYF
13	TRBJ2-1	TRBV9	CASSGRIYNEQFF
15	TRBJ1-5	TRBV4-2	CASSQENRGGQPQHF
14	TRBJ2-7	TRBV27	CASSSILQPREQYF
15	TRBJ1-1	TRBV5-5	CASSPGQALNTEAFF
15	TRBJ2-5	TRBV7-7	CASSLSGGPQETQYF
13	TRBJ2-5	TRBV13	CASGQGRQETQYF
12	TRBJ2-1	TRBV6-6	CASESGTGIQFF
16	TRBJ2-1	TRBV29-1	CSVEGLAGVVYNEQFF
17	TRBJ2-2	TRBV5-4	CASSLARGTPNTGELFF
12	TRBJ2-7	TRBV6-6	CASRGPLYEQYF